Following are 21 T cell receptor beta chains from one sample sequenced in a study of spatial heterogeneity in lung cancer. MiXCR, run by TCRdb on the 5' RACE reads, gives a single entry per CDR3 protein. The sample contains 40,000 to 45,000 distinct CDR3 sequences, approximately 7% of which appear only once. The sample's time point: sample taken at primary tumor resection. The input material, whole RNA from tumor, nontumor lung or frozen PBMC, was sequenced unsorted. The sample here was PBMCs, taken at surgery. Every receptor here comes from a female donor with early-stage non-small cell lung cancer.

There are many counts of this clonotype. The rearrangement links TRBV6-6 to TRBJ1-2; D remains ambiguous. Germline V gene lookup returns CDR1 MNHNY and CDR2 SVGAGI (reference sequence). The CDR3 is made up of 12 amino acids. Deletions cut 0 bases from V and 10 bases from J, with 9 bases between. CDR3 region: CASSYSSGIYTF. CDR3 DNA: TGTGCCAGCAGTTACTCATCTGGGATCTACACCTTC.

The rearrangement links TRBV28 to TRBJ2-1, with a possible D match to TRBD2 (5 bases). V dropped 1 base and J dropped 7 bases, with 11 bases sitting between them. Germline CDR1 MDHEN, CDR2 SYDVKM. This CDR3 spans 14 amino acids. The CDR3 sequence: CASSLSSGFNEQFF. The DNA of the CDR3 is TGTGCCAGCAGTTTATCGTCGGGGTTTAATGAGCAGTTCTTC.

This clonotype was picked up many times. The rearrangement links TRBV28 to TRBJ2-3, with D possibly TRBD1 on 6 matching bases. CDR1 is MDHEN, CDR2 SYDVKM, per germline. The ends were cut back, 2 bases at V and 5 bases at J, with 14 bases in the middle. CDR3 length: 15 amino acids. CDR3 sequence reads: CASSLGFRGRDTQYF. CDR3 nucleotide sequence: TGTGCCAGCAGTTTAGGTTTCAGGGGACGAGATACGCAGTATTTT.

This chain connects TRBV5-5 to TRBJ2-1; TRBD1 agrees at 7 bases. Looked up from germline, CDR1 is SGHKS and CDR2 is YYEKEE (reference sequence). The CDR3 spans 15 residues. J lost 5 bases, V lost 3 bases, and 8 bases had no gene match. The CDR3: CASSSWTGEDNEQFF. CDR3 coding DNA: TGTGCCAGCAGCTCGTGGACAGGCGAAGACAATGAGCAGTTCTTC.

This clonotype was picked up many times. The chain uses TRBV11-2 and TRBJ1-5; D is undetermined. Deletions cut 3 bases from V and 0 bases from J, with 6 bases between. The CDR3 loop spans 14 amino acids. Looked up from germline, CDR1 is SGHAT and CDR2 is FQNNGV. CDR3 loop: CASSFFGSNQPQHF. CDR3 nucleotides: TGTGCCAGCAGCTTCTTCGGTAGCAATCAGCCCCAGCATTTT.

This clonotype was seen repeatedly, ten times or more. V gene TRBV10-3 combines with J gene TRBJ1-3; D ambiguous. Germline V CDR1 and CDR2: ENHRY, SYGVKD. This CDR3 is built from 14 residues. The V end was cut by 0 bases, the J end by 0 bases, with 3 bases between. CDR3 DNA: TGTGCCATCAGTGAGTCAACCTCTGGAAACACCATATATTTT. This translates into CAISESTSGNTIYF.

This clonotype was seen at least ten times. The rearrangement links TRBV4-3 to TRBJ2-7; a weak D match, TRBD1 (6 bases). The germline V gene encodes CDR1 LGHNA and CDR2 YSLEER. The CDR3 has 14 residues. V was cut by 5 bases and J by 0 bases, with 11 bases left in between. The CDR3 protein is CASSYRTASYEQYF. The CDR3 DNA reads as TGCGCCAGCAGCTATCGGACAGCCTCCTACGAGCAGTACTTC.

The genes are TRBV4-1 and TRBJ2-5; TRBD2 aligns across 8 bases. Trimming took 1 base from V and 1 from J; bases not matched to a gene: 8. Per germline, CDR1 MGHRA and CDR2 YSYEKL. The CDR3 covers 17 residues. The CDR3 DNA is TGCGCCAGCAGCCAAGGCGGGGGGACTGGGGCCCAAGAGACCCAGTACTTC. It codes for CASSQGGGTGAQETQYF.

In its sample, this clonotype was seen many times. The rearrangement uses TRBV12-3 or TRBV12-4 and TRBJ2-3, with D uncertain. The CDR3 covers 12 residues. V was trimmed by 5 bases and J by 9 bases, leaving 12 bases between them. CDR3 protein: CASSPATETQYF. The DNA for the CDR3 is TGTGCCAGCAGTCCCGCGACGGAGACGCAGTATTTT.

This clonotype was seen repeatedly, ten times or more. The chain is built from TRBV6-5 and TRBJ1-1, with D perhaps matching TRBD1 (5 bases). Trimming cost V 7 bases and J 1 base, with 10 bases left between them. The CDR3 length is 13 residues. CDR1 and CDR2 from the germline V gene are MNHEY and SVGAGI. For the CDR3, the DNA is TGTGCCAGCAACCTTGACAGGAACACTGAAGCTTTCTTT. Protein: CASNLDRNTEAFF.

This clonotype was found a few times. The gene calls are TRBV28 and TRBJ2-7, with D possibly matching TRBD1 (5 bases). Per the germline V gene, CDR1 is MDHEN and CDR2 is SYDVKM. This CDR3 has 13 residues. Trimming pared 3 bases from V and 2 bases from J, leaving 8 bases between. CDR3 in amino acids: CASSFGRAYEQYF. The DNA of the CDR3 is TGTGCCAGCAGTTTTGGCAGGGCCTACGAGCAGTACTTC.

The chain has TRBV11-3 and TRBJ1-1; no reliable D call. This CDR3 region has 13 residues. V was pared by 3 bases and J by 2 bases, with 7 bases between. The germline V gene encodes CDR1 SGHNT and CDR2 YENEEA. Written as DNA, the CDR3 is TGTGCCAGCAGCTTTTCGGTCAACACTGAAGCTTTCTTT. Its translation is CASSFSVNTEAFF.

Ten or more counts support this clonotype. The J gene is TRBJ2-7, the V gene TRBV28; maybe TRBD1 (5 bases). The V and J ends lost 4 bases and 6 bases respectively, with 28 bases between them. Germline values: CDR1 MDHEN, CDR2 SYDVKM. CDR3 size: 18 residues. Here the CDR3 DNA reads TGTGCCAGCAGTTCCCTTCTATCCCGACCAGGGCGATTGGGCGAGCAGTACTTC. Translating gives CASSSLLSRPGRLGEQYF.

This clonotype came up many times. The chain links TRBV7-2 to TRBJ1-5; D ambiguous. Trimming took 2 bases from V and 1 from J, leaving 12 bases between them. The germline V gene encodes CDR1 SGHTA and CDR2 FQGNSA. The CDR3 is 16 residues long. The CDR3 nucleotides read TGTGCCAGCAGCTTATATGTGGCAAGGAGCAATCAGCCCCAGCATTTT. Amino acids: CASSLYVARSNQPQHF.

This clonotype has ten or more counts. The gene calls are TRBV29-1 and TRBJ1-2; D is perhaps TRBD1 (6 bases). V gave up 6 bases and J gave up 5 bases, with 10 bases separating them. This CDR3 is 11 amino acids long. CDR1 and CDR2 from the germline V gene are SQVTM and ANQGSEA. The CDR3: CSVGTGYGYTF. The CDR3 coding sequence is TGCAGCGTGGGTACAGGGTATGGCTACACCTTC.

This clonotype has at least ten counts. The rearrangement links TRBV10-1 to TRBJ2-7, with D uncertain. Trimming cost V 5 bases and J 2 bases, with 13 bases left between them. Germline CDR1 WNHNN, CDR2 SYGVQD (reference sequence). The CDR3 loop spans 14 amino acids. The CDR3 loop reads CASSPSGRTYEQYF. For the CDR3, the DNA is TGCGCCAGCAGTCCTTCCGGACGGACCTACGAGCAGTACTTC.

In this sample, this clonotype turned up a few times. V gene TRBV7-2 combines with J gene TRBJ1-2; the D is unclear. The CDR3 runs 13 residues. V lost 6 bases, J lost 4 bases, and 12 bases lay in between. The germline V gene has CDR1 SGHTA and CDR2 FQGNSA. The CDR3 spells CASSPNPVYGYTF. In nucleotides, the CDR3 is TGTGCCAGCAGTCCAAACCCAGTCTATGGCTACACCTTC. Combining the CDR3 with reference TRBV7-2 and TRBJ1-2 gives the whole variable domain GAGVSQSPSNKVTEKGKDVELRCDPISGHTALYWYRQSLGQGLEFLIYFQGNSAPDKSGLPSDRFSAERTGGSVSTLTIQRTQQEDSAVYLCASSPNPVYGYTFGSGTRLTVV.

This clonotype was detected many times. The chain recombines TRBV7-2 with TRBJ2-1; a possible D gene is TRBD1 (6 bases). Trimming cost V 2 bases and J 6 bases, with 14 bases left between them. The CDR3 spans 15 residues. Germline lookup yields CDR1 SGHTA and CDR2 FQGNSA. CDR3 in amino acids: CASSLTPDSRNEQFF. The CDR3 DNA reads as TGTGCCAGCAGCTTAACCCCGGACAGTCGCAATGAGCAGTTCTTC. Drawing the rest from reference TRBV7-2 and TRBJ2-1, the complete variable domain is GAGVSQSPSNKVTEKGKDVELRCDPISGHTALYWYRQSLGQGLEFLIYFQGNSAPDKSGLPSDRFSAERTGGSVSTLTIQRTQQEDSAVYLCASSLTPDSRNEQFFGPGTRLTVL.

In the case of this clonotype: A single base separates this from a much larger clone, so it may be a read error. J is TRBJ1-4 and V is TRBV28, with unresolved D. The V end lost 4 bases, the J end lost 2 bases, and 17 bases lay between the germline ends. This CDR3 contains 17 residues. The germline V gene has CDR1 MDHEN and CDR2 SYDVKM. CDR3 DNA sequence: TGTGCCAGCAGTTACCCGGGGTGGCTCGGTACTAATGAAAAACTGTTTTTT. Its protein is CASSYPGWLGTNEKLFF.

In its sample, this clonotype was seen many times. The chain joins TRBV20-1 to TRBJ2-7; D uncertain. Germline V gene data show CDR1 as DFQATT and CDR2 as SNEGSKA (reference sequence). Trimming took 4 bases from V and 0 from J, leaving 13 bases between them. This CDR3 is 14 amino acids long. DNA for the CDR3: TGCAGTGCTATATTTTCGGCTAGCTCCTACGAGCAGTACTTC. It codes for CSAIFSASSYEQYF.

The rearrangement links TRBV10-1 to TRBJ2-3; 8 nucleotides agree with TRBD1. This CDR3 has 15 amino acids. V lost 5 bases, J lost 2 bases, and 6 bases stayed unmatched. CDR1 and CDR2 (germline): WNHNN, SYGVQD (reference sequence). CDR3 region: CASSSQGVVTDTQYF. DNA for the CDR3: TGCGCCAGCAGTTCACAGGGGGTCGTCACAGATACGCAGTATTTT.